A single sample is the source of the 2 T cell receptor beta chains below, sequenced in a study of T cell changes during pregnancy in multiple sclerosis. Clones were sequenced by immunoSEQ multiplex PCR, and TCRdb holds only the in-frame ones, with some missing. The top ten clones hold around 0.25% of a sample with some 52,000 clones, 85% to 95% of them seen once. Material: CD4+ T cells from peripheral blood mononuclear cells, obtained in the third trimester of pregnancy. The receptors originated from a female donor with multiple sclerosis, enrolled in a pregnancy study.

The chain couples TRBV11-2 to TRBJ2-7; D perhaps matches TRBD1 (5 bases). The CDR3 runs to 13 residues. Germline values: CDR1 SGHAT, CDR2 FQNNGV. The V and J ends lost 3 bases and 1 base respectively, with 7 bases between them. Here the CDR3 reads CASSFTGSYEQYF. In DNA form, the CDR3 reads TGTGCCAGCAGCTTCACAGGATCCTACGAGCAGTACTTC. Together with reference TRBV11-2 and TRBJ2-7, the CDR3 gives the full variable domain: EAGVAQSPRYKIIEKRQSVAFWCNPISGHATLYWYQQILGQGPKLLIQFQNNGVVDDSQLPKDRFSAERLKGVDSTLKIQPAKLEDSAVYLCASSFTGSYEQYFGPGTRLTVT.

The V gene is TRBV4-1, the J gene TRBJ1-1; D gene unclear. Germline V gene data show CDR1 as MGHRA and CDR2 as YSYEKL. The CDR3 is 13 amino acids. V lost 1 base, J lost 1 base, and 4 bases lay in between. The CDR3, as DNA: TGCGCCAGCAGCCAAGCCGGGAACACTGAAGCTTTCTTT. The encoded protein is CASSQAGNTEAFF.